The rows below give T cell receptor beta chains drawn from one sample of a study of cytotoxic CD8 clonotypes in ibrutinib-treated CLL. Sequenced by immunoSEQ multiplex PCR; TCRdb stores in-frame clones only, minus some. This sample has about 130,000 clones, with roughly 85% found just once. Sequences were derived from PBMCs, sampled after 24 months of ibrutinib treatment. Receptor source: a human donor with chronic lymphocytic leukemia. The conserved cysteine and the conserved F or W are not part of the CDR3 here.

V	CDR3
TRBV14	ASSQKTGYYEQY
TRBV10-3	AISVVQGATNEKLF
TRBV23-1	ASSQREPGHTLTTTNEKLF
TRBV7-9	ASSQDRWGFSNTGELF
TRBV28	ASSTGVTSGNTIY
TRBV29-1	SVEQRYTGELF
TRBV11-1	ASSSAQRTGHGELF
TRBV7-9	ASSFGDSVLDTQY
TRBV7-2	ASSLVGVPNSNQPQH
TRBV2	ASSEVSDEQF
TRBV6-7	ASTPPYGKDDQY
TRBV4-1	ASSHSLTSGIVAGANVLT
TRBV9	ASSVVLRTAELETQY
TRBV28	ASSLWGGGTLNEQF
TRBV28	ASSSTGEQY
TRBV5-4	ASSLASGVEQY
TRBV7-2	ASRGTGRGNTIY
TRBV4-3	ASSQETGILGYT
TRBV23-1	ASSQWPGYCNQPQH
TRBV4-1	ASSQKTGVVAEAF
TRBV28	ASSPPKGSGNTEAF
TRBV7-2	ASSLDGGLGTDTQY
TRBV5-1	ASSLDGGLRRDTQY
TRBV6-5	ASNTLGGGEQF
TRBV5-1	ASSEQGIDEQF
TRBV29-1	SVGQGVGGYT
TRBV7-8	ASSSNQGAGYGYT
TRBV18	ASSPQETQY
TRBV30	AWSVRVTGPNTGELF
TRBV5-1	ASSWGLRLGTDTQY
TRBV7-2	ASSNSPQETQY
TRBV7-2	ASSPYTTDTQY
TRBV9	ASSVRWSTEAF
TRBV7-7	ASSQGTGGATDTQY
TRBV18	ASSLMTSGSSYNEQF
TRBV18	ASSTGWGEQY
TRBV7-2	ASSSDRGEAF
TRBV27	ASLPLGGYEQY
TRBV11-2	ASSLEGAGAAETQY
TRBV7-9	ASSPDRNSPLH
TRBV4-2	ASSQGQGSSYEQY
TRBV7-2	ASSLVKGGPYEQF